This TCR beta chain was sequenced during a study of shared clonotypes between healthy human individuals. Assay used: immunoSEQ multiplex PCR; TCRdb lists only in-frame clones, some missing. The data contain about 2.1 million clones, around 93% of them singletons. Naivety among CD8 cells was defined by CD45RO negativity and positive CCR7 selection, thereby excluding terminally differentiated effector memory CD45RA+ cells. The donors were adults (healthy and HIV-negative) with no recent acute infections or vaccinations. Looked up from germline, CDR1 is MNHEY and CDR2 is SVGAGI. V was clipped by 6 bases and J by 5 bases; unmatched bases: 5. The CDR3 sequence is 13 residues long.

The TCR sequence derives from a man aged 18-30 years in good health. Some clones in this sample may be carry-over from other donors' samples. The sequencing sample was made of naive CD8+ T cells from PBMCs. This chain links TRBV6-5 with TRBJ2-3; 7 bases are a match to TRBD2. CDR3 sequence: CASRSGIGDTQYF. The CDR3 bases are TGTGCCAGCAGGAGCGGGATTGGAGATACGCAGTATTTT.